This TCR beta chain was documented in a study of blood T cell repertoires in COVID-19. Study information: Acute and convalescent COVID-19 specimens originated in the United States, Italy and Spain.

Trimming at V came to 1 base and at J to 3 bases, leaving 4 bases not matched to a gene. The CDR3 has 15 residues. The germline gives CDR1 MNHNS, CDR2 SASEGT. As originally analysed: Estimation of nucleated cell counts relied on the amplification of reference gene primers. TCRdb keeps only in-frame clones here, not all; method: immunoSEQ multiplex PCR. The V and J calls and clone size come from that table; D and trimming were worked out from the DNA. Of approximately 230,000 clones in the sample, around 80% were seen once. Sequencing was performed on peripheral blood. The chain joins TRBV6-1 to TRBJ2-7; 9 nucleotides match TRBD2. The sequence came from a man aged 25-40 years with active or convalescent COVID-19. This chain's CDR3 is CASSEERGASYEQYF. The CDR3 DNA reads TGTGCCAGCAGTGAAGAGCGGGGGGCGAGCTACGAGCAGTACTTC.